This TCR beta chain emerged from a study of HIV-infected patients and healthy controls. The study's findings and limits: Compared with healthy controls, HIV-infected patients showed less CDR3 sharing between individuals. In healthy controls, MAIT alpha CDR3s were common; in HIV+ repertoires, severely depleted.

This CDR3 region has 13 residues. Germline V gene data show CDR1 as MNHEY and CDR2 as SMNVEV (reference sequence). Trimming took 6 bases from V and 9 from J, leaving 15 bases between them. cDNA was made from roughly 470 ng RNA using alpha and beta constant primers. Using multiplexing indices, alpha and beta chain libraries were generated apart by chain-specific third strand synthesis. A single primer pair per chain amplified all rearrangements, with per-molecule barcodes. A 12-nucleotide barcode per molecule came from two concatenated random hexamers added pre-amplification. Each CDR3 protein gets one entry after TCRdb re-called the 5' RACE reads with MiXCR. The sample includes about 13,000 distinct CDR3 sequences, about 9.8% of them seen just once. Judged by abundance, this clonotype is medium-sized. Its antigen is as yet unknown. All unsorted peripheral T cells were captured because whole blood was used without fractionation.

The rearrangement uses TRBV27 and TRBJ1-5; D is ambiguous. This clonotype was obtained from an adult in good health. What was sequenced was blood. In DNA, the CDR3 is TGTGCCAGCAGCCTGGACGGCACTCTGCCCCAGCATTTT. This encodes CASSLDGTLPQHF.